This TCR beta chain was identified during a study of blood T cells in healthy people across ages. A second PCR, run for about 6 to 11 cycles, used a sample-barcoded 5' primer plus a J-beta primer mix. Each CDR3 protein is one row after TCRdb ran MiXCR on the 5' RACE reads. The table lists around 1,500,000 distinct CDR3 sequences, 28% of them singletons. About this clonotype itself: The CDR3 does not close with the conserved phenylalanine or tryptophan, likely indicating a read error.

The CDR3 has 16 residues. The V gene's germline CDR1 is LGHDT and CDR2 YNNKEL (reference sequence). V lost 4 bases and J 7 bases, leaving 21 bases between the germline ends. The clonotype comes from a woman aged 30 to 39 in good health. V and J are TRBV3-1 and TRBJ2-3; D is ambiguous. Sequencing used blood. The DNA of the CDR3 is TGTGCCAGCAGCCGCCATGGCCGTGATGGACCGAATACGCAGTATCTT. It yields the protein CASSRHGRDGPNTQYL.